A single sample is the source of the 3 T cell receptor beta chains below, sequenced in a study of beta chain features in type 1 diabetes. Expressed TCRB transcripts got sequenced, as all isolated RNA was reverse transcribed. Assay: immunoSEQ multiplex PCR; the TCRdb copy retains only in-frame clones and omits some. The data contain just over 450,000 clones, roughly 30% of them singletons. The source material was naive CD4+ T cells from blood. These receptors were obtained from a man aged 18 to 29 in good health.

The chain combines TRBV29-1 with TRBJ2-3; a possible D gene is TRBD2 (5 bases). Deletions cut 8 bases from V and 6 bases from J, with 18 bases between. This CDR3 region has 13 residues. In germline, CDR1 is SQVTM, CDR2 ANQGSEA. CDR3: CSSTPLAWDTQYF. Here the CDR3 DNA reads TGCAGCTCAACCCCCCTAGCCTGGGATACGCAGTATTTT.

This rearrangement joins TRBV7-9 to TRBJ2-1, with D perhaps matching TRBD1 (5 bases). The germline V and J ends were trimmed by 0 bases and 7 bases, with 16 bases remaining between them. Germline values: CDR1 SEHNR, CDR2 FQNEAQ (reference sequence). This CDR3 region has 16 residues. The CDR3 here is CASSLAYRLEWNEQFF. The DNA for the CDR3 is TGTGCCAGCAGCTTAGCATACAGGTTGGAATGGAATGAGCAGTTCTTC.

This clone was detected only a few times. The J gene is TRBJ2-1, the V gene TRBV30, with 8 bases matching TRBD2. The CDR3 contains 13 residues. The V gene end was trimmed by 6 bases and the J gene end by 0 bases; junction bases not matched to a gene: 1. Looked up from germline, CDR1 is GTSNPN and CDR2 is SVGIG (reference sequence). This CDR3 is CACSGASYNEQFF. The CDR3 coding sequence is TGTGCCTGTAGCGGGGCCTCCTACAATGAGCAGTTCTTC.